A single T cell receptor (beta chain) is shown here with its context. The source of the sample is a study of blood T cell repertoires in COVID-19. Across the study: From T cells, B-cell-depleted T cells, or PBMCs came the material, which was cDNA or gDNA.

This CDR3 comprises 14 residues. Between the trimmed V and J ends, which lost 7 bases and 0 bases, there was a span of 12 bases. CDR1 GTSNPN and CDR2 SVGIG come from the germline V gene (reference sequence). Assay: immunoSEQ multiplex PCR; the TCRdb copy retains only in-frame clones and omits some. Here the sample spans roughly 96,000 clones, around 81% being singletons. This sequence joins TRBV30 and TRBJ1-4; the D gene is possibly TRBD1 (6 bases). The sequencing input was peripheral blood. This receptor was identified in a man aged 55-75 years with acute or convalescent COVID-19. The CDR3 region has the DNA TGTGCCTTAACGCGGACAGCAACTAATGAAAAACTGTTTTTT. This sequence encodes CALTRTATNEKLFF.